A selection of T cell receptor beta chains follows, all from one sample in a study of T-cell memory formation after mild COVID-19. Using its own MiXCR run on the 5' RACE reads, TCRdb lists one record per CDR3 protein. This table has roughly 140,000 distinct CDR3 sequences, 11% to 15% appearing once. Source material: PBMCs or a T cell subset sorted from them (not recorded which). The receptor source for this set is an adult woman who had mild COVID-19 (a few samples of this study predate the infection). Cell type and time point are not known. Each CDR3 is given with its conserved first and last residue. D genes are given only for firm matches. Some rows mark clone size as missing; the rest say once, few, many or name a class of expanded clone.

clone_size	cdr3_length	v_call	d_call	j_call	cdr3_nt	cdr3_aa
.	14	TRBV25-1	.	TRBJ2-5	TGTGCCAGCGAGGAACAGGGCTCCTGGGAGACCCAGTACTTC	CASEEQGSWETQYF
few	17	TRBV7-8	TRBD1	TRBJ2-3	TGTGCCAGCAGCTTCCACCAGGACAGGGGTTATACAGATACGCAGTATTTT	CASSFHQDRGYTDTQYF
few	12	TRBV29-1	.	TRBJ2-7	TGCAGCGCTGTCGGGGGCACCTACGAGCAGTACTTC	CSAVGGTYEQYF
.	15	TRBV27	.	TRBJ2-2	TGTGCCAGCAGTTTACCGGGGGCTCGCACCGGGGAGCTGTTTTTT	CASSLPGARTGELFF
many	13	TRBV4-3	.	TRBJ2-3	TGTGCCAGCAGTTTATCGGGCACAGATACGCAGTATTTT	CASSLSGTDTQYF
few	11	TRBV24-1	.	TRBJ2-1	TGTGCCACCAGTGCCTCCAATGAGCAGTTCTTC	CATSASNEQFF
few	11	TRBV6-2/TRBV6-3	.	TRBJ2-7	TGTGCCAGCAGTTACCCCCCCGAGCAGTACTTC	CASSYPPEQYF
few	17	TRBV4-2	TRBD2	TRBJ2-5	TGTGCCAGCAGACACACCGGCGGGGGGGTCCTACAAGAGACCCAGTACTTC	CASRHTGGGVLQETQYF
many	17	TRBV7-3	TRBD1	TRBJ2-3	TGTGCCAGCAGCCCAAGACTGGACAGGGAGTTGGCAGATACGCAGTATTTT	CASSPRLDRELADTQYF
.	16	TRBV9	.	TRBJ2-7	TGTGCCAGCAGCGTTGGGTGGACGGGGGGCACCTACGAGCAGTACTTC	CASSVGWTGGTYEQYF
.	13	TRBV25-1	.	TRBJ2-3	TGTGCCAGCCAGGGAAGGAGGGCAGATACGCAGTATTTT	CASQGRRADTQYF
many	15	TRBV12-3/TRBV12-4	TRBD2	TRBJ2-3	TGTGCCAGCAGTCCCGGGACTAGCGGCACAGATACGCAGTATTTT	CASSPGTSGTDTQYF
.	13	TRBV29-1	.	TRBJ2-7	TGCAGCGTTGTTGCAAGGGGCTCCTACGAGCAGTACTTC	CSVVARGSYEQYF
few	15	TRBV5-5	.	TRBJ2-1	TGTGCCAGCAGCTATGACATAGTCACCTACAATGAGCAGTTCTTC	CASSYDIVTYNEQFF
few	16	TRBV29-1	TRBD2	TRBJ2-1	TGCAGCGTTGAATTCCCTAGCGGGGGGGCCTACAATGAGCAGTTCTTC	CSVEFPSGGAYNEQFF
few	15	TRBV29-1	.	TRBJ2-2	TGCAGCGTTGGAGGTCAGTGGGCGAACACCGGGGAGCTGTTTTTT	CSVGGQWANTGELFF
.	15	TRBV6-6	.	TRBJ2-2	TGTGCCAGCAGCCAGGGGAGTCCGGGCGCCGGGGAGCTGTTTTTT	CASSQGSPGAGELFF